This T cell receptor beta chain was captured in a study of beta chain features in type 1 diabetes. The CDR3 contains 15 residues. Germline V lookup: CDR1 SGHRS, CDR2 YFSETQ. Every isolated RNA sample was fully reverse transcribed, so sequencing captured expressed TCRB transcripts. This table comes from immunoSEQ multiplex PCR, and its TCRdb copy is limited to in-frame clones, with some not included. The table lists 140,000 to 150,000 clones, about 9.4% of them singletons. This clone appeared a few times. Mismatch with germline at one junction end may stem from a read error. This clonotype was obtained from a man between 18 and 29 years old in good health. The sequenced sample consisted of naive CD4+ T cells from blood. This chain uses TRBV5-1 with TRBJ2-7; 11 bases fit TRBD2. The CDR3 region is CASSSAGTSGLLLSF. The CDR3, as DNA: TGCGCCAGCAGCTCCGCCGGGACTAGCGGTTTGCTCCTGAGCTTC. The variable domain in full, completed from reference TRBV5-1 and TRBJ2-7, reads KAGVTQTPRYLIKTRGQQVTLSCSPISGHRSVSWYQQTPGQGLQFLFEYFSETQRNKGNFPGRFSGRQFSNSRSEMNVSTLELGDSALYLCASSSAGTSGLLLSFGPGTRLTVT.